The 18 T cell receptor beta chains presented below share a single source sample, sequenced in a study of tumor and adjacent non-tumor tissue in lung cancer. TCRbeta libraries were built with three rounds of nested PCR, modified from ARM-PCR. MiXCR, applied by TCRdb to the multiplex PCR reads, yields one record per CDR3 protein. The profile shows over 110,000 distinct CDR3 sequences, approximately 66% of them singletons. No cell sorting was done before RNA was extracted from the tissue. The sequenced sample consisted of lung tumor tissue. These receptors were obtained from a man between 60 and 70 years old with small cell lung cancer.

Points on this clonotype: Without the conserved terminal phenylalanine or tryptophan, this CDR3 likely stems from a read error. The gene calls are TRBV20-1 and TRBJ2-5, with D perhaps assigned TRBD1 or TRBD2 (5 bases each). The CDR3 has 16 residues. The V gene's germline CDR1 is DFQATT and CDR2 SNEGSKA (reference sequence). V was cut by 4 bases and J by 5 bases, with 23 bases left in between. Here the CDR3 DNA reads TGCAGTGCTATTTCGTGGGACGGCGACCAACATGAGACCCAGTACCTC. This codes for CSAISWDGDQHETQYL.

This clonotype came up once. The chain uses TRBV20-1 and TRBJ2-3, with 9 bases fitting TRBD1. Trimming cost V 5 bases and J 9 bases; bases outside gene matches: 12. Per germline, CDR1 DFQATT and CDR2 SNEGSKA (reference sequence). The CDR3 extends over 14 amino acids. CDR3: CSAGEVQGAGTQYF. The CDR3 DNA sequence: TGCAGTGCTGGCGAGGTACAGGGGGCAGGAACGCAGTATTTT.

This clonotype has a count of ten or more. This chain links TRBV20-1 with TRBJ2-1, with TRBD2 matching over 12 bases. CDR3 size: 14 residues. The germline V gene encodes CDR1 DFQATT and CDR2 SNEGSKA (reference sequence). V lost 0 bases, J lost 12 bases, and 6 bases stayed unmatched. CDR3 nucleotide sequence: TGCAGTGCTAGAGATCTAGGACTAGCGGGAACGCAGTTCTTC. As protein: CSARDLGLAGTQFF.

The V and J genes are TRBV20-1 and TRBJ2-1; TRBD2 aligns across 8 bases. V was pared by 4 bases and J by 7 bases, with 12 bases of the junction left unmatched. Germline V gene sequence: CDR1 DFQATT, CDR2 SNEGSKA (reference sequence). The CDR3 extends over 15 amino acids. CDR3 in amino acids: CSAIKTGGPGNEQFF. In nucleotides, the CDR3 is TGCAGTGCTATTAAAACGGGAGGGCCGGGAAATGAGCAGTTCTTC.

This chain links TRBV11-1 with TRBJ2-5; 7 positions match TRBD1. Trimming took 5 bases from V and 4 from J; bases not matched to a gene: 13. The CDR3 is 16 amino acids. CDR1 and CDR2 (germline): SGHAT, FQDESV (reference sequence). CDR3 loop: CASSLDQRNRGETQYF. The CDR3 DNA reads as TGTGCCAGCAGCCTAGACCAAAGGAACAGGGGAGAGACCCAGTACTTC.

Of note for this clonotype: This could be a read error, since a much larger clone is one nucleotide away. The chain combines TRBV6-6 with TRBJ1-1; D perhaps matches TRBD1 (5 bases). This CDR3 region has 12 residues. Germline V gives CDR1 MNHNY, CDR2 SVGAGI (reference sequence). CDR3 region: CTSSYQGTEAFF. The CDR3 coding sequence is TGTACCAGCAGTTACCAGGGTACTGAAGCTTTCTTT.

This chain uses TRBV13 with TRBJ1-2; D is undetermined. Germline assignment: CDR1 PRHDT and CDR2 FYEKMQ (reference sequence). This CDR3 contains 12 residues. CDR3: CVNSIGYYGYTF. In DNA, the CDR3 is TGTGTCAACAGCATAGGGTACTATGGCTACACCTTC.

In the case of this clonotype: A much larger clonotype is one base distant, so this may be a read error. The CDR3 sequence is CASSLDTAGDTQYF. Written as DNA, the CDR3 is TGCGCCAGCAGCTTAGACACAGCTGGAGATACGCAGTATTTT. The V call is TRBV5-1, the J call TRBJ2-3; D remains unclear. CDR1 and CDR2 from the germline V gene are SGHRS and YFSETQ. Trimming left V 2 bases short and J 5 bases short, with 12 bases between. This CDR3 has 14 residues.

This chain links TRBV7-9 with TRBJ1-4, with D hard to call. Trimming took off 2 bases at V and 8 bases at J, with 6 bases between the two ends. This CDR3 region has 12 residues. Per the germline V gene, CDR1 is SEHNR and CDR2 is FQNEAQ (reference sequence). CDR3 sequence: CASSLNAEKLFF. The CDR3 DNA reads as TGTGCCAGCAGCTTAAACGCCGAAAAACTGTTTTTT.

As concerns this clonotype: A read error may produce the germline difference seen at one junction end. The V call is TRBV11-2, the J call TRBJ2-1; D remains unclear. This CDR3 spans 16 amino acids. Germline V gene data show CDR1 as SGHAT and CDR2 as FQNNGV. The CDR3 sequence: CASSLEAPRPYNEQFF. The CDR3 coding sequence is TGTGCGAGCAGCTTAGAGGCCCCTAGGCCCTACAATGAGCAGTTCTTC.

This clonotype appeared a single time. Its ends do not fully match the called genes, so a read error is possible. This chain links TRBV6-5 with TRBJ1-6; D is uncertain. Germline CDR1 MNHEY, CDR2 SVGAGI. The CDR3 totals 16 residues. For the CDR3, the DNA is TGTACCAGCAGTTACCACACAAACTACTATAATTCACCCCTCCACTTT. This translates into CTSSYHTNYYNSPLHF.

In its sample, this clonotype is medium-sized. For the CDR3, the DNA is TGTGCCAGCAGCTTAGAGCGCTCGGCAGGGGGCAGATCACCCCTCCACTTT. Translation: CASSLERSAGGRSPLHF. This rearrangement joins TRBV11-2 to TRBJ1-6, with TRBD1 matching over 8 bases. The CDR3 extends over 17 amino acids. The V gene's germline CDR1 is SGHAT and CDR2 FQNNGV. The junction had 11 bases not matched to a gene; V was cut back by 0 bases and J by 10 bases. Together with reference TRBV11-2 and TRBJ1-6, the CDR3 gives the full variable domain: EAGVAQSPRYKIIEKRQSVAFWCNPISGHATLYWYQQILGQGPKLLIQFQNNGVVDDSQLPKDRFSAERLKGVDSTLKIQPAKLEDSAVYLCASSLERSAGGRSPLHFGNGTRLTVT.

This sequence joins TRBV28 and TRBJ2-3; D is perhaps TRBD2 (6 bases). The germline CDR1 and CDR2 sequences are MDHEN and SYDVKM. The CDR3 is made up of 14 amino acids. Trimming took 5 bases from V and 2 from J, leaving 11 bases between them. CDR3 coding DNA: TGTGCCAGCAGTCAGTGGGACTTCACAGATACGCAGTATTTT. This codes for CASSQWDFTDTQYF.

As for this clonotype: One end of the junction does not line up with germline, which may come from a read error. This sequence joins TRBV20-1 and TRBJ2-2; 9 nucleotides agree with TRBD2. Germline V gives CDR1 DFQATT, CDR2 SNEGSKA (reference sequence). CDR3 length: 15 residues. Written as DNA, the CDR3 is TGCAGTGTTCGATTAGCGGGGGCGAACACCGAGGAGCTGTTTTTT. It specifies CSVRLAGANTEELFF.

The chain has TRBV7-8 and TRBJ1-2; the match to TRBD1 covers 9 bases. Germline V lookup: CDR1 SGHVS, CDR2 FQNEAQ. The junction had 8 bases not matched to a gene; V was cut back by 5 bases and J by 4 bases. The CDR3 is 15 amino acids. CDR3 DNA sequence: TGTGCCAGCAGCCTACAGGGGGCGCCGGCCTATGGCTACACCTTC. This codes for CASSLQGAPAYGYTF.

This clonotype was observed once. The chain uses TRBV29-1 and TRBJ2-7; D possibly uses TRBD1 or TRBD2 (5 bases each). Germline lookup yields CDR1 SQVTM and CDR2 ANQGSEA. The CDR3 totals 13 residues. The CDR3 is CSLEEPGTNKPYV. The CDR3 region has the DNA TGCAGCCTTGAAGAACCCGGGACCAATAAGCCGTACGTC.

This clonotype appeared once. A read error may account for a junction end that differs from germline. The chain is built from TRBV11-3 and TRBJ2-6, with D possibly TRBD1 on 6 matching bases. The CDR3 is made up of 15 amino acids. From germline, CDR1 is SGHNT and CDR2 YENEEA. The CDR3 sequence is CASNLGGSGPNVLTF. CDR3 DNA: TGTGCCAGCAACTTAGGGGGATCTGGGCCCAACGTCCTGACTTTC.

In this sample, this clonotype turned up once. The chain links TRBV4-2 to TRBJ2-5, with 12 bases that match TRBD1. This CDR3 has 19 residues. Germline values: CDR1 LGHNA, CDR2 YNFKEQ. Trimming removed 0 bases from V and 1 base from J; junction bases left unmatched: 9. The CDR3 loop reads CASSQDDRGTGGRQETQYF. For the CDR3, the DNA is TGTGCCAGCAGCCAAGATGATAGGGGGACAGGGGGCCGCCAAGAGACCCAGTACTTC.